This entry is about one T cell receptor (beta chain). Its specificity is not known. The sample comes from a study of T cell repertoires in cytomegalovirus infection. Study in general: Peptides in the study included HLA-C-restricted and HLA-B-restricted CMV epitopes. Indicated by public TCR beta signatures were CMV infection and matching HLA type. General observations from the study: Carriers of CMV plus the relevant HLA were identified by cumulative public TCR beta family frequency.

MiXCR, applied by TCRdb to the reads, yields one record per CDR3 protein. Seen here are about 160,000 distinct CDR3 sequences, less than 25% observed once, and the top ten hold roughly 25%. Deletions cut 0 bases from V and 0 bases from J, with 14 bases between. Germline assignment: CDR1 SGHAT and CDR2 FQNNGV. This CDR3 is 18 amino acids long. The material sequenced was CD8+ T cells from cultured PBMCs, taken from culture after CMV antigen stimulation. The chain carries TRBV11-2 and TRBJ1-4; possible D gene TRBD1, 6 bases. The receptor was isolated from a human donor in good health (CMV status not recorded). Some clones in this sample may be carry-over from other donors' samples. The CDR3 DNA reads TGTGCCAGCAGCTTAGAGGGGGCCGGCATGGCAACTAATGAAAAACTGTTTTTT. This sequence encodes CASSLEGAGMATNEKLFF.